This record covers a single T cell receptor (beta chain). Documented time point: blood from clinic visit 5 months post-surgery; TSC patient then seizure free. TCRdb's table, derived via immunoSEQ multiplex PCR, lists solely in-frame clones and lacks some. Found here are about 340,000 clones, roughly 92% of them singletons; the top ten hold about 6%. This sample was included in a study of brain T cells in children with intractable seizures. The sequences come from peripheral blood, collected more than 4 months after surgery. This TCR derives from a boy under two years old with tuberous sclerosis and intractable seizures.

The DNA for the CDR3 is TGCGCCAGCAGCCACCGGGACAGGGTGGACAATGAGCAGTTCTTC. This gives the protein CASSHRDRVDNEQFF. This chain links TRBV5-1 with TRBJ2-1; TRBD1 matches at 9 bases. The CDR3 sequence is 15 residues long. The V gene end was trimmed by 4 bases and the J gene end by 5 bases; junction bases not matched to a gene: 7. The germline V gene encodes CDR1 SGHRS and CDR2 YFSETQ.